Following are 14 T cell receptor beta chains from one sample sequenced in a study of cytomegalovirus exposure and HLA in healthy donors. Vbeta (60) and Jbeta (13) primers were used in the PCR. TCRdb's table, derived via immunoSEQ multiplex PCR, lists solely in-frame clones and lacks some. Altogether 100,000 to 150,000 clones are present, 65% to 75% being singletons, with the ten largest covering about 6%. The sequencing input was PBMCs. These receptors all come from a woman aged 50 to 65 in good health and CMV-seropositive.

This clone showed up just a few times. V usage is TRBV6-1 and J usage is TRBJ1-3, with D possibly TRBD1 on 6 matching bases. This CDR3 is built from 14 residues. Germline-derived CDR1 and CDR2 are MNHNS and SASEGT. V was pared by 6 bases and J by 2 bases, with 11 bases between. DNA of the CDR3: TGTGCCAGCAGGATCGGGACACCTGGAAACACCATATATTTT. This sequence encodes CASRIGTPGNTIYF.

The chain recombines TRBV19 with TRBJ1-2; TRBD1 aligns across 10 bases. The CDR3 loop spans 16 amino acids. Germline assignment: CDR1 LNHDA and CDR2 SQIVND (reference sequence). The V segment lost 0 bases and the J segment 4 bases; nucleotides outside the gene matches: 5. Here the CDR3 reads CASSIEETGGGYGYTF. The CDR3 DNA is TGTGCCAGTAGTATAGAGGAGACAGGGGGCGGCTATGGCTACACCTTC.

The V call is TRBV6-1, the J call TRBJ2-2, with 7 bases matching TRBD2. This CDR3 contains 15 residues. CDR1 and CDR2 from the germline V gene are MNHNS and SASEGT. V dropped 4 bases and J dropped 3; count of bases not matched to a gene: 5. CDR3 nucleotides: TGTGCCAGCAGTGCGGTGGGGGGGGACACCGGGGAGCTGTTTTTT. Translating gives CASSAVGGDTGELFF.

This chain connects TRBV29-1 to TRBJ2-5; D possibly corresponds to TRBD1 (6 bases). The V gene lost 7 bases and the J gene lost 1 base, with 7 bases spanning the gap. The CDR3 is made up of 11 amino acids. Germline assignment: CDR1 SQVTM and CDR2 ANQGSEA. DNA of the CDR3: TGCAGCGCGACAGGCCAAGAGACCCAGTACTTC. Its translation is CSATGQETQYF.

A note on this clone: An end of the junction does not agree with germline; a read error may underlie this. The V call is TRBV7-9, the J call TRBJ2-2; maybe TRBD1 (6 bases). Looked up from germline, CDR1 is SEHNR and CDR2 is FQNEAQ (reference sequence). This CDR3 contains 19 residues. CDR3 protein: CSSSLFRTASTSYTGELFF. Here the CDR3 DNA reads TGTTCCAGCAGCTTATTCAGGACAGCCTCAACTTCTTACACCGGGGAGCTGTTTTTT.

This chain uses TRBV5-5 with TRBJ2-7, with TRBD2 identical over 8 bases. Germline loops: CDR1 SGHKS, CDR2 YYEKEE (reference sequence). J gave up 3 bases and V 5 bases, and 10 bases lay outside the gene matches. The CDR3 sequence is 15 residues long. The CDR3 DNA sequence: TGTGCCAGCAGTCCACGTCGGGGGGGGAGCTACGAGCAGTACTTC. As protein: CASSPRRGGSYEQYF.

CDR3 region: CAISEGGQAQETQYF. The CDR3 DNA is TGTGCCATCAGTGAGGGCGGGCAAGCCCAAGAGACCCAGTACTTC. This chain connects TRBV10-3 to TRBJ2-5, with D possibly being TRBD2 (5 bases). Trimming pared 2 bases from V and 1 base from J, leaving 11 bases between. This CDR3 comprises 15 residues. Germline CDR1 reads ENHRY; CDR2 reads SYGVKD.

The CDR3 DNA is TGTGCCAGCAGTACGGCTAGCGGGGGTAGGCAGTATTTT. Its protein product is CASSTASGGRQYF. The chain links TRBV6-5 to TRBJ2-3; 10 bases agree with TRBD2. This CDR3 has 13 amino acids. Germline V gene data show CDR1 as MNHEY and CDR2 as SVGAGI. The ends lost 5 bases at V and 11 bases at J; junction bases unmatched: 7.

The genes are TRBV2 and TRBJ1-5, with D maybe TRBD1 (6 bases). The CDR3 consists of 15 residues. CDR1 SNHLY and CDR2 FYNNEI come from the germline V gene. Trimming cost V 3 bases and J 6 bases, with 15 bases left between them. CDR3 nucleotide sequence: TGTGCCAGCAGTGATAGGGGGGGCATAGGTCAGCCCCAGCATTTT. It codes for CASSDRGGIGQPQHF.

J is TRBJ1-3 and V is TRBV5-5; D gene ambiguous. The CDR3 runs 14 residues. Germline CDR1 SGHKS, CDR2 YYEKEE (reference sequence). With 0 bases removed from V and 2 bases from J, the gap between germline ends came to 6 bases. CDR3 in amino acids: CASSLDGAGNTIYF. The CDR3 nucleotides are TGTGCCAGCAGCTTGGACGGAGCTGGAAACACCATATATTTT.

The chain joins TRBV4-1 to TRBJ2-5; 12 bases are a match to TRBD2. Germline values: CDR1 MGHRA, CDR2 YSYEKL. The CDR3 extends over 16 amino acids. The V segment lost 0 bases and the J segment 7 bases; nucleotides outside the gene matches: 6. CDR3 in amino acids: CASSQEGTSGLRTQYF. CDR3 in DNA: TGCGCCAGCAGCCAAGAGGGGACTAGCGGGTTGAGGACCCAGTACTTC.

The chain combines TRBV11-2 with TRBJ1-3; D not certain. V shed 1 base and J shed 4 bases, with 11 bases lying between them. The length of the CDR3 is 15 residues. Looked up from germline, CDR1 is SGHAT and CDR2 is FQNNGV. For the CDR3, the DNA is TGTGCCAGCAGCTTAGCTGGGAGTTCGGGAAACACCATATATTTT. Protein sequence: CASSLAGSSGNTIYF.

This clone was seen a few times. V is TRBV10-2 and J is TRBJ2-7, with D unclear. The CDR3 runs 13 residues. V was shortened by 8 bases and J by 4 bases, with 15 bases between the two germline ends. CDR1 is WSHSY, CDR2 SAAADI, per germline. The DNA of the CDR3 is TGCGCCAGCCAACTCTCGGAGAATTACGAGCAGTACTTC. This sequence encodes CASQLSENYEQYF.

This chain links TRBV5-1 with TRBJ1-6; D call uncertain. The CDR3 contains 16 residues. V was clipped by 0 bases and J by 9 bases, with 16 bases between them. Germline loops: CDR1 SGHRS, CDR2 YFSETQ. In nucleotides, the CDR3 is TGCGCCAGCAGCTTGGCCTACAGAGGGTTAGGTTCACCCCTCCACTTT. It is translated as CASSLAYRGLGSPLHF.